The 25 T cell receptor beta chains presented below share a single source sample, sequenced in a study of T cell changes during pregnancy in multiple sclerosis. The protocol was immunoSEQ multiplex PCR, while the TCRdb copy is restricted to in-frame clones and leaves out a portion. The top ten clones hold around 1% of a sample with over 90,000 clones, around 93% of them seen once. The source material was peripheral blood, sampled before pregnancy. Receptors originate from a female donor with multiple sclerosis, enrolled in a pregnancy study.

V gene TRBV7-9 combines with J gene TRBJ2-5; 7 bases match TRBD1. From germline, CDR1 is SEHNR and CDR2 FQNEAQ (reference sequence). Trimming took 0 bases from V and 5 from J; bases not matched to a gene: 3. This CDR3 has 14 residues. The CDR3 DNA sequence: TGTGCCAGCAGCTTAGCCGGGACAGCGGAGACCCAGTACTTC. Its protein product is CASSLAGTAETQYF.

This chain connects TRBV2 to TRBJ2-7; D remains ambiguous. In germline, CDR1 is SNHLY, CDR2 FYNNEI. The V and J ends lost 3 bases and 5 bases respectively, with 14 bases between them. The CDR3 runs 14 residues. CDR3 coding DNA: TGTGCCAGCAGTGATTGGCGGCCGAGGCACGAGCAGTACTTC. Encoded protein: CASSDWRPRHEQYF.

The chain joins TRBV20-1 to TRBJ2-3, with TRBD1 matching 9 bases. V gave up 3 bases and J gave up 13 bases; unmatched junction bases: 2. CDR1 and CDR2 (germline): DFQATT, SNEGSKA (reference sequence). The CDR3 is 10 amino acids. The CDR3 is CSARRDREYF. DNA of the CDR3: TGCAGTGCTAGGAGGGACAGGGAGTATTTT.

The chain carries TRBV7-2 and TRBJ1-2; 7 bases are a match to TRBD1. Germline V gene lookup returns CDR1 SGHTA and CDR2 FQGNSA. The CDR3 spans 16 residues. Trimming cost V 3 bases and J 3 bases; bases outside gene matches: 10. In DNA form, the CDR3 reads TGTGCCAGCAGCTTTCGACAGGGTTTGATGGACTATGGCTACACCTTC. Amino acids: CASSFRQGLMDYGYTF.

This clone came up once. J is TRBJ1-3 and V is TRBV7-6; 10 bases are shared with TRBD1. Germline CDR1 SGHVS, CDR2 FNYEAQ. There are 17 residues in the CDR3. J was trimmed by 0 bases and V by 2 bases; bases with no gene match: 4. The CDR3 region has the DNA TGTGCCAGCAGCTTAACGGGGACAGGGGACTCTGGAAACACCATATATTTT. Translation gives CASSLTGTGDSGNTIYF.

The chain recombines TRBV6-5 with TRBJ2-7, with 8 bases lining up with TRBD2. The trim removed 5 bases at V and 3 bases at J, leaving 9 bases unmatched. The CDR3 extends over 15 amino acids. Per the germline V gene, CDR1 is MNHEY and CDR2 is SVGAGI. The CDR3 spells CASSQISGEYYEQYF. The CDR3 nucleotides read TGTGCCAGCAGTCAAATTAGCGGGGAGTACTACGAGCAGTACTTC.

The chain links TRBV4-3 to TRBJ1-5, with TRBD1 identical over 9 bases. Germline V CDR1 and CDR2: LGHNA, YSLEER. After removal of 4 bases from V and 4 bases from J, the junction contained 14 bases not matched to a gene. The CDR3 spans 18 residues. CDR3 DNA: TGCGCCAGCAGCCCAAAGAGTCCGGGACAGGGAGGAAATCAGCCCCAGCATTTT. This encodes CASSPKSPGQGGNQPQHF.

The chain carries TRBV2 and TRBJ1-4; weak D call: TRBD1 (5 bases). Germline CDR1 and CDR2: SNHLY and FYNNEI. This CDR3 region has 16 residues. The V gene lost 4 bases and the J gene lost 4 bases, with 16 bases spanning the gap. The CDR3 nucleotides are TGTGCCAGCAGTGGGATGGGCCTAGGGGATAATGAAAAACTGTTTTTT. Amino acid sequence: CASSGMGLGDNEKLFF.

This chain uses TRBV2 with TRBJ2-7; 9 bases line up with TRBD2. Per the germline V gene, CDR1 is SNHLY and CDR2 is FYNNEI. The CDR3 covers 14 residues. Trimming at V came to 6 bases and at J to 4 bases, leaving 7 bases not matched to a gene. CDR3 sequence: CASRVSGSGYEQYF. For the CDR3, the DNA is TGTGCCAGCAGAGTTAGCGGGAGCGGATACGAGCAGTACTTC.

The rearrangement joins TRBV10-2 to TRBJ2-3; 7 bases map to TRBD1. The CDR3 runs to 15 residues. CDR1 and CDR2 from the germline V gene are WSHSY and SAAADI. V trimming: 4 bases; J trimming: 1 base; junction bases outside the gene matches: 5. CDR3 nucleotides: TGCGCCAGCAGTGGACAGGGAATCGGCACAGATACGCAGTATTTT. It yields the protein CASSGQGIGTDTQYF.

This sequence joins TRBV19 and TRBJ2-7; 7 nucleotides match TRBD1. Germline values: CDR1 LNHDA, CDR2 SQIVND (reference sequence). V shed 7 bases and J 1 base; nucleotides not matched to a gene: 10. The CDR3 has 15 amino acids. The CDR3 DNA reads as TGTGCCAGTAAGACGACAGGGTCAAGATCCTACGAGCAGTACTTC. This sequence encodes CASKTTGSRSYEQYF.

The chain recombines TRBV7-8 with TRBJ2-4; D uncertain. Germline CDR1 is SGHVS and CDR2 is FQNEAQ. V lost 4 bases to trimming and J lost 12 bases, with 16 bases between them. CDR3 length equals 13 residues. This CDR3 is CASSSEVALTQYF. CDR3 sequence (DNA): TGTGCCAGCAGCTCCGAGGTGGCCTTGACTCAGTACTTC.

This chain joins TRBV4-2 and TRBJ1-2; D is perhaps TRBD1 (6 bases). Germline CDR1 is LGHNA and CDR2 is YNFKEQ. The CDR3 spans 16 residues. Trimming shortened V by 0 bases and J by 10 bases, and 21 bases separated the two germline ends. CDR3 protein: CASSQEQGRGYGYYTF. The CDR3 DNA reads as TGTGCCAGCAGCCAAGAACAGGGCAGGGGATATGGTTACTACACCTTC.

J is TRBJ2-1 and V is TRBV5-6; the D is unclear. The CDR3 has 14 amino acids. Germline V gene data show CDR1 as SGHDT and CDR2 as YYEEEE. With 0 bases removed from V and 8 bases from J, the gap between germline ends came to 12 bases. DNA of the CDR3: TGTGCCAGCAGCTTGGGGTTCCAATCGGATGAGCAGTTCTTC. It codes for CASSLGFQSDEQFF.

The rearrangement joins TRBV28 to TRBJ2-7; 11 positions match TRBD2. Germline V lookup: CDR1 MDHEN, CDR2 SYDVKM. V was clipped by 6 bases and J by 4 bases; unmatched bases: 11. The CDR3 runs to 16 residues. The CDR3 reads CASRSSGRIDIYEQYF. The CDR3 DNA reads TGTGCCAGCAGATCTAGCGGGAGGATCGACATTTACGAGCAGTACTTC.

The chain recombines TRBV13 with TRBJ2-3; 9 bases are a match to TRBD2. Germline loops: CDR1 PRHDT, CDR2 FYEKMQ (reference sequence). The ends lost 6 bases at V and 5 bases at J; junction bases unmatched: 12. This CDR3 region has 16 residues. The CDR3 reads CASRARGGIQKDTQYF. The DNA for the CDR3 is TGTGCCAGCAGGGCGCGGGGGGGCATTCAGAAAGATACGCAGTATTTT.

This sequence joins TRBV9 and TRBJ2-2; 8 bases are shared with TRBD1. This CDR3 is 15 amino acids long. The V segment lost 3 bases and the J segment 4 bases; nucleotides outside the gene matches: 5. Germline assignment: CDR1 SGDLS and CDR2 YYNGEE. Written as DNA, the CDR3 is TGTGCCAGCAGCGCAGCCACAGGGGGCACCGGGGAGCTGTTTTTT. It is translated as CASSAATGGTGELFF. Full variable domain (missing parts from reference TRBV9 and TRBJ2-2): DSGVTQTPKHLITATGQRVTLRCSPRSGDLSVYWYQQSLDQGLQFLIQYYNGEERAKGNILERFSAQQFPDLHSELNLSSLELGDSALYFCASSAATGGTGELFFGEGSRLTVL.

V and J are TRBV15 and TRBJ1-6; the match to TRBD1 covers 9 bases. The CDR3 runs 15 residues. The ends lost 3 bases at V and 9 bases at J; junction bases unmatched: 6. CDR1 and CDR2 (germline): LNHNV, YYDKDF (reference sequence). The DNA of the CDR3 is TGTGCCACCAGCAGCGACAGGGGGTCCTCTTCACCCCTCCACTTT. Translating it yields CATSSDRGSSSPLHF.

This chain uses TRBV6-5 with TRBJ2-7; 8 nucleotides agree with TRBD1. V was pared by 2 bases and J by 3 bases, with 3 bases of the junction left unmatched. CDR1 is MNHEY, CDR2 SVGAGI, per germline. The CDR3 is 14 amino acids. This CDR3 reads CASSYGQGSYEQYF. The CDR3 DNA follows: TGTGCCAGCAGTTACGGACAGGGCAGCTACGAGCAGTACTTC.

V usage is TRBV2 and J usage is TRBJ2-7; tentatively, D is TRBD1 (6 bases). This CDR3 is built from 11 residues. CDR1 SNHLY and CDR2 FYNNEI come from the germline V gene. The ends were cut back, 7 bases at V and 7 bases at J, with 11 bases in the middle. CDR3 nucleotide sequence: TGTGCCAGCACAGGGGCCCGAGAGCAGTACTTC. It codes for CASTGAREQYF.

The chain couples TRBV28 to TRBJ2-4; the D gene is possibly TRBD1 (7 bases). CDR3 size: 14 residues. V gave up 6 bases and J gave up 9 bases, with 18 bases separating them. The V gene's germline CDR1 is MDHEN and CDR2 SYDVKM. The CDR3 DNA sequence: TGTGCCAGCAGCCCCCGGGGGACAGCCGCCATTCAGTACTTC. Translation gives CASSPRGTAAIQYF.

This rearrangement joins TRBV20-1 to TRBJ1-2, with D hard to call. Trimming removed 3 bases at V and 7 bases at J, with 6 bases between. Germline-derived CDR1 and CDR2 are DFQATT and SNEGSKA (reference sequence). This CDR3 is 10 amino acids long. The CDR3, as DNA: TGCAGTGCTAGCGTCGGTGGCTACACCTTC. It yields the protein CSASVGGYTF.

The V and J genes are TRBV6-4 and TRBJ2-3; 10 positions match TRBD2. Germline CDR1 MRHNA, CDR2 SNTAGT. The CDR3 runs to 16 residues. V gave up 0 bases and J gave up 6 bases; unmatched junction bases: 6. CDR3: CASSDSSGGAPDTQYF. The CDR3 region has the DNA TGTGCCAGCAGTGACTCGAGCGGGGGGGCTCCGGATACGCAGTATTTT.

The chain employs TRBV11-3 and TRBJ2-3, with D maybe TRBD2 (6 bases). This CDR3 region has 15 residues. The germline gives CDR1 SGHNT, CDR2 YENEEA. Trimming cost V 0 bases and J 1 base, with 8 bases left between them. CDR3 coding DNA: TGTGCCAGCAGCTTAGAGGGCGGGGGCACAGATACGCAGTATTTT. This encodes CASSLEGGGTDTQYF.

The gene calls are TRBV2 and TRBJ2-7; TRBD1 might be the D (5 bases). Per the germline V gene, CDR1 is SNHLY and CDR2 is FYNNEI. V was cut by 0 bases and J by 2 bases, with 11 bases left in between. The CDR3 runs to 15 residues. Here the CDR3 reads CASSEATQGTYEQYF. CDR3 sequence (DNA): TGTGCCAGCAGTGAAGCGACCCAGGGAACCTACGAGCAGTACTTC.